Following are 15 T cell receptor beta chains from one sample sequenced in a study of Graves' ophthalmopathy and Graves' hyperthyroidism (dated 2018 in TCRdb). The sample was run on an Illumina HiSeq 2000. TCR beta CDR3 regions were amplified from RNA transcripts for repertoire sequencing. A first-round RT-PCR used HTBI primers with the Qiagen OneStep RT-PCR kit, followed by a second-round multiplex PCR, size selection and purification. TCRdb trimmed the raw reads at Q25, called clones with MiXCR and kept productive beta chains. All rows with the same CDR3 protein become a single entry with the most common DNA and genes. In this sample the table shows 680,000 or so distinct CDR3 sequences, over 20% of which occur a single time. The ten most abundant clones make up around 6.9% of the sample. The sample consisted of peripheral blood. Source of these receptors: a young woman with stable Graves' hyperthyroidism. Some clones in this sample may be carry-over from other donors' samples. Donor details come from another sample of the same person, matched by shared clones.

This clonotype was seen repeatedly, ten times or more. V and J are TRBV28 and TRBJ2-4; 9 bases match TRBD2. V gave up 6 bases and J gave up 5 bases; unmatched junction bases: 5. The CDR3 has 14 residues. Germline V CDR1 and CDR2: MDHEN, SYDVKM. The CDR3 sequence: CASRGSGSQNIQYF. For the CDR3, the DNA is TGTGCCAGCAGAGGTAGCGGGAGCCAAAACATTCAGTACTTC.

This clonotype was seen repeatedly, ten times or more. CDR3: CASSYTGKNSPLHF. The CDR3 coding sequence is TGTGCCAGCAGTTATACAGGGAAAAATTCACCCCTCCACTTT. The chain has TRBV6-5 and TRBJ1-6; possible D gene TRBD1, 6 bases. The length of the CDR3 is 14 residues. Trimming cost V 3 bases and J 7 bases, with 10 bases left between them. Germline V gives CDR1 MNHEY, CDR2 SVGAGI.

Written as DNA, the CDR3 is TGTGCCAGCTCACCCAGTCAGAGGGGCTACACCTTC. Protein sequence: CASSPSQRGYTF. The chain couples TRBV18 to TRBJ1-2; D is ambiguous. Trimming left V 3 bases short and J 8 bases short, with 10 bases between. CDR1 KGHSH and CDR2 LQKENI come from the germline V gene. The CDR3 is 12 amino acids.

This clonotype has at least ten counts. The chain employs TRBV6-1 and TRBJ2-4; 7 bases match TRBD1. The V segment lost 5 bases and the J segment 0 bases; nucleotides outside the gene matches: 10. Germline CDR1 and CDR2: MNHNS and SASEGT. CDR3 length equals 17 residues. CDR3 amino acids: CASSKRDSPLAKNIQYF. The CDR3 DNA is TGTGCCAGCAGTAAAAGGGACAGCCCCTTAGCCAAAAACATTCAGTACTTC.

This clonotype was seen ten or more times. The chain couples TRBV7-2 to TRBJ2-7; 10 positions agree with TRBD2. This CDR3 spans 15 amino acids. The trim removed 1 base at V and 2 bases at J, leaving 2 bases unmatched. Germline V CDR1 and CDR2: SGHTA, FQGNSA. The CDR3 coding sequence is TGTGCCAGCAGCTTAGTGAGCGGGGGGGCCTACGAGCAGTACTTC. Protein sequence: CASSLVSGGAYEQYF.

The chain combines TRBV5-1 with TRBJ2-7, with 11 bases aligning to TRBD2. The V gene's germline CDR1 is SGHRS and CDR2 YFSETQ. The CDR3 is made up of 14 amino acids. V gave up 4 bases and J gave up 5 bases; unmatched junction bases: 5. DNA for the CDR3: TGCGCCAGCAGCGGCGGGACTAGCGGACACGAGCAGTACTTC. It encodes CASSGGTSGHEQYF.

This clonotype has at least ten counts. The chain combines TRBV6-1 with TRBJ1-5; D is unresolved. This CDR3 is 13 amino acids long. CDR1 is MNHNS, CDR2 SASEGT, per germline. Trimming shortened V by 4 bases and J by 6 bases, and 10 bases separated the two germline ends. The CDR3, as DNA: TGTGCCAGCAGTGGTGGGCTTACTCAGCCCCAGCATTTT. Translation: CASSGGLTQPQHF.

This clonotype was detected only a few times. This sequence joins TRBV4-2 and TRBJ1-2, with 9 bases fitting TRBD1. In germline, CDR1 is LGHNA, CDR2 YNFKEQ. V was clipped by 0 bases and J by 2 bases; unmatched bases: 4. The CDR3 contains 16 residues. The CDR3 DNA is TGTGCCAGCAGCCAAGATTGGACAGGGGACAACTATGGCTACACCTTC. Translated: CASSQDWTGDNYGYTF.

The chain joins TRBV2 to TRBJ1-2; 8 bases line up with TRBD1. From germline, CDR1 is SNHLY and CDR2 FYNNEI. The length of the CDR3 is 14 residues. With V trimmed by 1 base and J by 7 bases, 5 bases remained unmatched. This chain's CDR3 is CASSEEDRVGGYTF. The DNA of the CDR3 is TGTGCCAGCAGTGAAGAGGACAGGGTCGGTGGCTACACCTTC.

This clonotype was counted ten times or more. This chain uses TRBV20-1 with TRBJ2-5, with TRBD1 matching 10 bases. This CDR3 spans 15 amino acids. CDR1 and CDR2 from the germline V gene are DFQATT and SNEGSKA (reference sequence). V lost 4 bases to trimming and J lost 5 bases; unmatched junction nucleotides: 10. CDR3 sequence reads: CSAKLDRGGGETQYF. The CDR3, as DNA: TGCAGTGCTAAATTGGACAGGGGGGGTGGGGAGACCCAGTACTTC.

This chain links TRBV12-3 or TRBV12-4 with TRBJ2-5; maybe TRBD2 (6 bases). V was shortened by 6 bases and J by 0 bases, with 11 bases between the two germline ends. The CDR3 is made up of 14 amino acids. The CDR3, as DNA: TGTGCCAGCAGACTTGCGGGACACCAAGAGACCCAGTACTTC. Protein product: CASRLAGHQETQYF.

This clonotype was seen a few times. V and J are TRBV6-1 and TRBJ1-1; D is uncertain. Deletions cut 5 bases from V and 5 bases from J, with 15 bases between. The CDR3 is 14 residues long. Germline V gene sequence: CDR1 MNHNS, CDR2 SASEGT. The CDR3: CASSQEQVLTEAFF. Written as DNA, the CDR3 is TGTGCCAGCAGTCAGGAGCAGGTCCTGACTGAAGCTTTCTTT.

V is TRBV2 and J is TRBJ2-2; a weak D match, TRBD2 (6 bases). Germline-derived CDR1 and CDR2 are SNHLY and FYNNEI. With 3 bases removed from V and 5 bases from J, the gap between germline ends came to 13 bases. The CDR3 runs to 15 residues. Written as DNA, the CDR3 is TGTGCCAGCAGTGAGGGGGACTCCTTAACCGGGGAGCTGTTTTTT. This gives the protein CASSEGDSLTGELFF.

A remark on this clonotype: Being one base from a much bigger clone, this may be a read error. This chain uses TRBV3-1 with TRBJ2-5; no firm D call. Germline V gene sequence: CDR1 LGHDT, CDR2 YNNKEL (reference sequence). CDR3 length: 15 residues. Trimming left V 0 bases short and J 5 bases short, with 13 bases between. The DNA for the CDR3 is TGTGCCAGCAGCCAAGACGGAGCTCTGGATGAGACCCAGTACTTC. Protein sequence: CASSQDGALDETQYF.

A few counts support this clonotype. A much larger clone lies a single base off, so this may be a read error. The chain combines TRBV28 with TRBJ2-7; 9 positions match TRBD2. Germline values: CDR1 MDHEN, CDR2 SYDVKM. The CDR3 length is 15 residues. V lost 6 bases and J lost 2; bases outside the gene matches: 8. The CDR3 spells CASRTRTSEAYEQYF. The DNA for the CDR3 is TGTGCCAGCAGAACCAGGACTAGCGAAGCCTACGAGCAGTACTTC.